This TCR beta chain was captured in a study of molecular identifiers for immune sequencing clone quantification (dated 2018 in TCRdb). Looking at the study overall: For a replicate experiment, the RNA from either approximately 20,000 or 100,000 naive CD8 T cells was divided into five aliquots, and four of those aliquots went on to sequencing. CD8 T cells were used in a methods study to benchmark molecular-identifier clustering-based TCR repertoire sequencing (MIDCIRS) and TCR RNA copy counting.

Libraries were built with PCR. The data were produced on an Illumina HiSeq 4000. Bulk TCR libraries were generated as previously described, with the TCR primers listed in Table S5 used. Total RNA was purified with the Qiagen AllPrep DNA/RNA kit. Before any analysis, reads coming from multiple sequencing runs of the same library were combined into one pool. Concerning the study's data processing: Reads were retained only if an exact TCR constant sequence was present, and the retained reads were trimmed to 150 nt and grouped according to their 12-nt molecular barcodes. Within each barcode group, reads were sub-clustered at a 15% Levenshtein threshold, and quality-weighted consensus sequences were built per RNA molecule. Non-functional sequences were filtered out, along with any lower-count sequence sitting one edit away from another sequence. Based on fitting two negative binomial distributions, any barcode sub-cluster with under 20% of the maximum read count was discarded. The raw public data were reprocessed by TCRdb itself: fastp quality trimming at Q25, MiXCR clonotype calling, in-frame beta chains only. Entries that share a CDR3 protein sequence are merged under the most common genes and DNA. Here the V and J calls rest on TCRdb's processing, not on the authors' analysis. In all, the sample holds a few hundred thousand distinct CDR3 sequences, and about a fifth of those were seen once. The ten biggest clones cover 0.7% to 0.95% of the sample.

The germline V gene specifies SGHDN as CDR1 and FVKESK as CDR2. Trimming takes 4 bases from V and 0 bases from J, and the germline ends sit 13 bases apart. Including cysteine and phenylalanine, the CDR3 has 16 amino acids. Only CDR3 DNA is held: 48 bases, read in frame from base 1. Overall results and qualifications from the work: The sizes of highly expanded clones could end up underestimated when identical TCR molecules share a barcode. When barcode sub-clustering was not used, chimeric consensus sequences inflated TCR diversity, with chimeras reaching as high as 47%. The naive libraries included spiked-in Jurkat TCR RNA (10 copies' worth), and this Jurkat TCR RNA is not part of the donor repertoire. A single cell's worth of spiked-in Jurkat TCR RNA was reported detectable even among approximately 930,000 naive CD8 T cells. Modeling indicated around 2.7 TCR RNA copies recovered per cell, compared with 7.5 to 10 by digital PCR, which implies a capture efficiency of 25% to 35%. In CMV-specific effector cells, over 99% of molecules were held by clones above 20 RNA copies, whereas under 1% of molecules were held by such clones in naive cells.

Libraries of naive CD8 T cells were built from around 20,000 to 990,000 sorted cells, with 10%, 30% or 50% of the purified RNA used. On a BD FACSAria II, naive CD8 T cells were FACS-sorted as CD8+CD4-CCR7+CD45RA+ and collected into RLT Plus buffer. To test detection sensitivity, Jurkat RNA equivalent to approximately nine TCR copies was spiked into samples of about 20,000-1,100,000 naive CD8 T cells. CD8 T cells were enriched using RosetteSep CD8+ T Cell Enrichment Cocktail and Ficoll-Paque, and the enriched cells then underwent ACK red cell lysis. Comment on this clonotype: Its antigen remains unidentified. Base qualities are not recorded, but no much larger clone differs from it by a single base.

This clonotype was sampled from a human donor in good health. Some libraries in this study had Jurkat cell RNA spiked in. The material sequenced was naive CD8+ T cells from blood, with Jurkat cell RNA spiked in. Explained via the paper, the cell subset or site label denotes: FACS-sorted CD8+CD4-CCR7+CD45RA+ naive T cells. Recombination linked TRBV14 to TRBJ2-1; no confident D gene assignment can be made. This receptor carries the CDR3 CASSPWNHSSYNEQFF. The DNA sequence is as follows: TGTGCCAGCAGCCCCTGGAACCACTCCTCCTACAATGAGCAGTTCTTC.